Sequencing of this T cell receptor (beta chain) was carried out in a study of beta chain features in type 1 diabetes. Whole-study findings and limits: Type 1 diabetes patients showed a moderate but significant shortening of TCRB CDR3s in all four CD4+ subsets. At VDJ recombination sites, type 1 diabetes patients had fewer insertions and more deleted nucleotides.

Sorted cells reached over 98% purity in every population. In this sample, this clone turned up a few times. Its antigen is unknown. The germline CDR1 and CDR2 sequences are GTSNPN and SVGIG (reference sequence). The CDR3 has 14 amino acids. The trim removed 0 bases at V and 5 bases at J, leaving 1 base unmatched. Reverse transcribing all isolated RNA meant expressed TCRB transcripts were sequenced. Assay: immunoSEQ multiplex PCR; the TCRdb copy retains only in-frame clones and omits some. The sample has 630,000 or so clones, roughly an eighth seen once; the top ten hold roughly 0.04%. The V and J genes are TRBV30 and TRBJ1-6; 7 nucleotides line up with TRBD1. Sequencing used naive CD4+ T cells from blood. This sequence originates from a man aged 18 to 30 with type 1 diabetes. The CDR3 DNA reads TGTGCCTGGAGTGTGGACAGGAATAATTCACCCCTCCACTTT. This sequence encodes CAWSVDRNNSPLHF.